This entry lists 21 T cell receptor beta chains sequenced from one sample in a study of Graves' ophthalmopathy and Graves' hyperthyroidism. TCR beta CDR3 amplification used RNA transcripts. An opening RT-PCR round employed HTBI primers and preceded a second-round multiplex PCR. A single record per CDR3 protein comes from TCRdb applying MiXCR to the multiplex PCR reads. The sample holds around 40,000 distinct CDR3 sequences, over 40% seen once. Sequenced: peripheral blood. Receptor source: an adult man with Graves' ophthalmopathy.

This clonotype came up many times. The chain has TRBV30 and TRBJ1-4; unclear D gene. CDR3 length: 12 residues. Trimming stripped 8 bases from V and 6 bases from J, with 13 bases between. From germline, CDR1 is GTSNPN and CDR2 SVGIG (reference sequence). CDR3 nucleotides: TGTGCCGAGGGAACAGCGGATGAAAAACTGTTTTTT. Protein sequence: CAEGTADEKLFF.

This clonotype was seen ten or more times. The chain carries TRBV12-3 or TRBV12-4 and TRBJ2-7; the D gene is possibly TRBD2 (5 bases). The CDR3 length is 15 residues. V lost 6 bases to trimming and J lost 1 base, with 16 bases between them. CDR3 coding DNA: TGTGCCAGCAGACCGGACGGGGAATTTTCCTACGAGCAGTACTTC. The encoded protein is CASRPDGEFSYEQYF.

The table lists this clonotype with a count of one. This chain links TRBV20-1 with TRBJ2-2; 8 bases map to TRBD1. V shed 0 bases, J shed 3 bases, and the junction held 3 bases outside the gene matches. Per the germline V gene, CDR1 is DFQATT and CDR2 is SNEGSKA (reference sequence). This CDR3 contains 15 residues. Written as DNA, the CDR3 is TGCAGTGCTAGAGATGGGACAGGAGACACCGGGGAGCTGTTTTTT. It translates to CSARDGTGDTGELFF.

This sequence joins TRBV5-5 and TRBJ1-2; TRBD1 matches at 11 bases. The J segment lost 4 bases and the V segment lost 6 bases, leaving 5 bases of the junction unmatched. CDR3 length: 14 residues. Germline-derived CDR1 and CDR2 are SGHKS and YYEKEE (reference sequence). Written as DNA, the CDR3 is TGTGCCAGCAAACCCGGGACAGGGGGCTATGGCTACACCTTC. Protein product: CASKPGTGGYGYTF.

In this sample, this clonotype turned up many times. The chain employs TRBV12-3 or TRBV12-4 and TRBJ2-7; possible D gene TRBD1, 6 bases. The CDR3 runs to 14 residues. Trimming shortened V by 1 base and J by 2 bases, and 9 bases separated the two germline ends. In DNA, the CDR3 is TGTGCCAGCAGTTTAGGGGGGCTAACCTACGAGCAGTACTTC. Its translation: CASSLGGLTYEQYF.

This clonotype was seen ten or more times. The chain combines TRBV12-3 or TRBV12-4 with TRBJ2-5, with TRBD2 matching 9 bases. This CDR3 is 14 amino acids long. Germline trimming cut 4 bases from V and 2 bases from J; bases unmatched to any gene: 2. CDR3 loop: CASSSSGEQETQYF. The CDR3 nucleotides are TGTGCCAGCAGTTCTAGCGGGGAGCAAGAGACCCAGTACTTC.

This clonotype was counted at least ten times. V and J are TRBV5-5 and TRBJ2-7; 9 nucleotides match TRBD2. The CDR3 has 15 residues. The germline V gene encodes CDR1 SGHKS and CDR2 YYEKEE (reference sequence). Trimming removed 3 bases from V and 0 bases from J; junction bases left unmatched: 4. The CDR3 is CASSYSGGPSYEQYF. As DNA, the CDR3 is TGTGCCAGCAGCTACAGCGGGGGGCCCTCCTACGAGCAGTACTTC. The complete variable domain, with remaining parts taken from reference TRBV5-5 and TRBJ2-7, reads DAGVTQSPTHLIKTRGQQVTLRCSPISGHKSVSWYQQVLGQGPQFIFQYYEKEERGRGNFPDRFSARQFPNYSSELNVNALLLGDSALYLCASSYSGGPSYEQYFGPGTRLTVT.

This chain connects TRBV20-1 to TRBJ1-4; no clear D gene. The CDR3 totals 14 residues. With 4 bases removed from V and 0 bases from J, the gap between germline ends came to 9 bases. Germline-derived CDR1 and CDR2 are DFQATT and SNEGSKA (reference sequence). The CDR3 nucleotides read TGCAGTGCTACATACCTTGCAACTAATGAAAAACTGTTTTTT. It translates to CSATYLATNEKLFF.

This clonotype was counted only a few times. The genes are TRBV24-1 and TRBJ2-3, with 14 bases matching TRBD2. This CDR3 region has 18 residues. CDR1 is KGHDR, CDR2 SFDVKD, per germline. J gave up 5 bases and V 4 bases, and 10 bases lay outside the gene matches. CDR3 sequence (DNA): TGTGCCACCAGTGACCCAGGACTAGCGGGAGGCTTTCAAGATACGCAGTATTTT. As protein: CATSDPGLAGGFQDTQYF.

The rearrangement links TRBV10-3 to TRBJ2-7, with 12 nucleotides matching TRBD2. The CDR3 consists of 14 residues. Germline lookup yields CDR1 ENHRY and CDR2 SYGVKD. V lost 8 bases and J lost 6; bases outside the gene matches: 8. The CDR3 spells CAIVGTSGLGEQYF. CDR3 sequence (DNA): TGTGCCATCGTGGGGACTAGCGGGTTGGGCGAGCAGTACTTC.

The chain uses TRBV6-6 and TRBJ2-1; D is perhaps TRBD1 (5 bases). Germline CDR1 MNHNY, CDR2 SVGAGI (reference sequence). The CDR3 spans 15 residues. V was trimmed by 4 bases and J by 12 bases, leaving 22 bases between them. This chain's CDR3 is CASSFAGSSTDTQFF. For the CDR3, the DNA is TGTGCCAGCAGTTTCGCAGGGTCGTCCACAGATACGCAGTTCTTC.

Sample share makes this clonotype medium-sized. CDR3 region: CASSLTSVYNEQFF. The CDR3 DNA follows: TGTGCCAGCAGCTTGACTAGTGTCTACAATGAGCAGTTCTTC. The chain has TRBV7-2 and TRBJ2-1, with D possibly TRBD2 on 6 matching bases. This CDR3 contains 14 residues. The germline V gene has CDR1 SGHTA and CDR2 FQGNSA. Trimming pared 3 bases from V and 3 bases from J, leaving 9 bases between.

The CDR3 nucleotides are TGTGCCAGCAGTGACCGAGGACTAGCGGGAGGGCACCAAGAGACCCAGTACTTC. Translated: CASSDRGLAGGHQETQYF. V gene TRBV2 combines with J gene TRBJ2-5, with 15 positions matching TRBD2. Germline V gives CDR1 SNHLY, CDR2 FYNNEI. This CDR3 is built from 18 residues. The ends lost 3 bases at V and 0 bases at J; junction bases unmatched: 5.

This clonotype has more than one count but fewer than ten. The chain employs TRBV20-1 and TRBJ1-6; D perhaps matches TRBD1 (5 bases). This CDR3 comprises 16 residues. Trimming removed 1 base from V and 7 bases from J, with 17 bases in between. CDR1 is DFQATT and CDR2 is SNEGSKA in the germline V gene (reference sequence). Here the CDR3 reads CSARARGGLWNSPLHF. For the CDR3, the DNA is TGCAGTGCTAGAGCACGGGGGGGATTGTGGAATTCACCCCTCCACTTT.

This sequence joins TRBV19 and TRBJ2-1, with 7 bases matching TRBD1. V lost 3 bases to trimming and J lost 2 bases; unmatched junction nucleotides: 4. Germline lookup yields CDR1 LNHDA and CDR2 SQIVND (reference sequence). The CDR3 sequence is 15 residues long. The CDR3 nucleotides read TGTGCCAGTAGTATTCGACAGGGTACCTACAATGAGCAGTTCTTC. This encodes CASSIRQGTYNEQFF.

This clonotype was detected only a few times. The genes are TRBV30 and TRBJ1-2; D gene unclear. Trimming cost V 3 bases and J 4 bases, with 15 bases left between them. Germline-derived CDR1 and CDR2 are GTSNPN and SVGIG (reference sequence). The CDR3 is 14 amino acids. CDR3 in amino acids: CAWRPDIGPYGYTF. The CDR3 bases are TGTGCCTGGAGGCCCGATATAGGACCCTATGGCTACACCTTC.

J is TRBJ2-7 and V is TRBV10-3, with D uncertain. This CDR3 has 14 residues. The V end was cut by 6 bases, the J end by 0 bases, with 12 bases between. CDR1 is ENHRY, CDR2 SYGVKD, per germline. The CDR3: CAISPETSSYEQYF. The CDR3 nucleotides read TGTGCCATCAGCCCTGAGACCAGCTCCTACGAGCAGTACTTC.

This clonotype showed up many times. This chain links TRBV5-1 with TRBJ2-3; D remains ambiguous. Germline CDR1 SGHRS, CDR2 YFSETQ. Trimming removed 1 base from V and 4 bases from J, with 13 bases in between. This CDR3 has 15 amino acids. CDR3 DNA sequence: TGCGCCAGCAGCTTGTTTGGGGTAGTGGCAGATACGCAGTATTTT. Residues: CASSLFGVVADTQYF.

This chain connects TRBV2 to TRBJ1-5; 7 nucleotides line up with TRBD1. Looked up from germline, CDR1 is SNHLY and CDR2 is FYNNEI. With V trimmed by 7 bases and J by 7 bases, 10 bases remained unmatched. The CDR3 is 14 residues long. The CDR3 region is CASNAGTAYQPQHF. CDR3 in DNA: TGTGCCAGCAACGCCGGGACAGCGTACCAGCCCCAGCATTTT. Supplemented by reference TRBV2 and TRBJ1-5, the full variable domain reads EPEVTQTPSHQVTQMGQEVILRCVPISNHLYFYWYRQILGQKVEFLVSFYNNEISEKSEIFDDQFSVERPDGSNFTLKIRSTKLEDSAMYFCASNAGTAYQPQHFGDGTRLSIL.

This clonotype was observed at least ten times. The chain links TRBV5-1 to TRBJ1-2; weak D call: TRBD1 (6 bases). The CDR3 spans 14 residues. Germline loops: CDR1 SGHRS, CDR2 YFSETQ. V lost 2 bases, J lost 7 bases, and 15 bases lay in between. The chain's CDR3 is CASSFVGGAGGYTF. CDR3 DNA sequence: TGCGCCAGCAGCTTCGTGGGGGGCGCCGGTGGCTACACCTTC.

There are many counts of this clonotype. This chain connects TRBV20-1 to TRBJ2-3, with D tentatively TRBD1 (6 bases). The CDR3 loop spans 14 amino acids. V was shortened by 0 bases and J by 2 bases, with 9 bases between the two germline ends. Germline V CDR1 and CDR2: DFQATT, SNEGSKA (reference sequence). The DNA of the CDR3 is TGCAGTGCTAGAGATCAGGGACACACAGATACGCAGTATTTT. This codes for CSARDQGHTDTQYF.